The 8 T cell receptor beta chains below were found in one sample sequenced in a study of shared clonotypes between healthy human individuals. Cells designated naive CD8 were CD45RO-negative and were positively selected for CCR7, with terminally differentiated effector memory CD45RA+ cells excluded. Using immunoSEQ multiplex PCR, the repertoire was profiled, and TCRdb retains in-frame clones only, with some absent. The sample lists about 2 million clones, approximately 95% seen once, with more than 0.95% in the top ten. The sample consisted of naive CD8+ T cells sorted from blood. The receptors were sampled from a man aged 18 to 35 in good health.

Of note for this clone: The same CDR3 can be traced to other DNA sequences in this sample. This chain uses TRBV29-1 with TRBJ2-1; TRBD2 aligns across 7 bases. This CDR3 spans 14 amino acids. The trim removed 4 bases at V and 2 bases at J, leaving 5 bases unmatched. Germline V gene sequence: CDR1 SQVTM, CDR2 ANQGSEA. The CDR3 loop reads CSVVAGVAYNEQFF. The CDR3, as DNA: TGCAGCGTTGTGGCGGGGGTTGCCTACAATGAGCAGTTCTTC.

This clone is a singleton in its sample. This chain uses TRBV7-6 with TRBJ1-6; the D gene is possibly TRBD1 (6 bases). Germline V gene data show CDR1 as SGHVS and CDR2 as FNYEAQ. CDR3 length: 21 amino acids. Between the trimmed V and J ends, which lost 1 base and 0 bases, there was a span of 22 bases. The chain's CDR3 is CASSLVGGGATLSSYNSPLHF. CDR3 bases: TGTGCCAGCAGCTTAGTTGGGGGCGGAGCGACCCTATCCTCCTATAATTCACCCCTCCACTTT.

The chain employs TRBV4-1 and TRBJ2-7; D tentatively fits TRBD1 or TRBD2 (5 bases each). There are 15 residues in the CDR3. CDR1 and CDR2 (germline): MGHRA, YSYEKL. Trimming shortened V by 4 bases and J by 5 bases, and 18 bases separated the two germline ends. CDR3 sequence (DNA): TGCGCCAGCAGCCCGAGGGACGCCACCCCTGACGAGCAGTACTTC. It translates to CASSPRDATPDEQYF.

This chain joins TRBV7-2 and TRBJ2-2; D not certain. V was shortened by 3 bases and J by 4 bases, with 18 bases between the two germline ends. This CDR3 region has 17 residues. Germline V gene data show CDR1 as SGHTA and CDR2 as FQGNSA. The CDR3: CASSFFLGLGVTGELFF. CDR3 in DNA: TGTGCCAGCAGCTTTTTTTTGGGCCTCGGTGTCACCGGGGAGCTGTTTTTT.

The genes are TRBV5-4 and TRBJ2-7; D gene unclear. This CDR3 contains 14 residues. Between the trimmed V and J ends, which lost 0 bases and 1 base, there was a span of 8 bases. Germline CDR1 reads SGHNT; CDR2 reads YYREEE (reference sequence). The CDR3 region has the DNA TGTGCCAGCAGCTTGGTATCCGGATCCTACGAGCAGTACTTC. Its translation is CASSLVSGSYEQYF.

For this clone: Distinct nucleotide sequences in the sample also encode this CDR3. V usage is TRBV9 and J usage is TRBJ2-7, with D maybe TRBD1 (6 bases). Germline-derived CDR1 and CDR2 are SGDLS and YYNGEE. The CDR3 is 12 residues long. Between the trimmed V and J ends, which lost 4 bases and 6 bases, there was a span of 11 bases. CDR3 DNA sequence: TGTGCCAGCAGCTCTGGGGGCCCCGAGCAGTACTTC. It codes for CASSSGGPEQYF. Combining the CDR3 with reference TRBV9 and TRBJ2-7 gives the whole variable domain DSGVTQTPKHLITATGQRVTLRCSPRSGDLSVYWYQQSLDQGLQFLIQYYNGEERAKGNILERFSAQQFPDLHSELNLSSLELGDSALYFCASSSGGPEQYFGPGTRLTVT.

The chain links TRBV30 to TRBJ2-7, with 8 bases that match TRBD1. The CDR3 runs 13 residues. The V and J ends lost 5 bases and 0 bases, in that order; junction bases with no gene match: 3. The germline CDR1 and CDR2 sequences are GTSNPN and SVGIG (reference sequence). As DNA, the CDR3 is TGTGCCTGGGACAGGGGAAGCTCCTACGAGCAGTACTTC. Translated, it gives CAWDRGSSYEQYF.

J is TRBJ2-7 and V is TRBV5-1, with D possibly matching TRBD1 (6 bases). Trimming took 5 bases from V and 3 from J, leaving 9 bases between them. CDR1 and CDR2 from the germline V gene are SGHRS and YFSETQ. The CDR3 totals 12 residues. CDR3 loop: CASSPGDYEQYF. The CDR3 DNA reads as TGCGCCAGCAGTCCAGGGGACTACGAGCAGTACTTC.